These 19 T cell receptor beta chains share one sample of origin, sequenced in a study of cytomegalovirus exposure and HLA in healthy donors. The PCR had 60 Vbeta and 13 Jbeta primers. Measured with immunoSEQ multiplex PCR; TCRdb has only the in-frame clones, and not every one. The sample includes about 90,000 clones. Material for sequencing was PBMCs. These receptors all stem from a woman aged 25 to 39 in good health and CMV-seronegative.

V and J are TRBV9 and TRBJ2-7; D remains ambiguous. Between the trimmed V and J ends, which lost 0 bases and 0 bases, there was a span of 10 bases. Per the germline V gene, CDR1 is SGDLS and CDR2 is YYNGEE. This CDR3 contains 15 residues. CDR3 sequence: CASSVGGFSSYEQYF. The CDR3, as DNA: TGTGCCAGCAGCGTAGGCGGCTTCAGCTCCTACGAGCAGTACTTC.

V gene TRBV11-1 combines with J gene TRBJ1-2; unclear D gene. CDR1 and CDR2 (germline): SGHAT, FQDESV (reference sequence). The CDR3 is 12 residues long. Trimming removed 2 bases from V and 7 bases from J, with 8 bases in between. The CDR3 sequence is CASSLLPGGYTF. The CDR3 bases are TGTGCCAGCAGCTTATTACCGGGTGGCTACACCTTC.

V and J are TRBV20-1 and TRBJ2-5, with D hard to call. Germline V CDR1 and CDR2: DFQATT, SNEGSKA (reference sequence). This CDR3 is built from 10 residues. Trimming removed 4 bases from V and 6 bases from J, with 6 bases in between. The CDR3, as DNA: TGCAGTGCTATCTTAAAGACCCAGTACTTC. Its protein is CSAILKTQYF.

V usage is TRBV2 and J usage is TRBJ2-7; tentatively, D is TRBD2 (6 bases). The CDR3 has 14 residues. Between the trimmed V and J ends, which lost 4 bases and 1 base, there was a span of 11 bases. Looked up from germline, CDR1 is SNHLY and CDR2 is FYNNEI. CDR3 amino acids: CASSAGRGSYEQYF. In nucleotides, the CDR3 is TGTGCCAGCAGTGCCGGCCGGGGGTCCTACGAGCAGTACTTC.

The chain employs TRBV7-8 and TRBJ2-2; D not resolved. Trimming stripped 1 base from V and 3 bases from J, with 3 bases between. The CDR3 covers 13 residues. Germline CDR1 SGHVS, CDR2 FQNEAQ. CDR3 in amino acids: CASSLVDTGELFF. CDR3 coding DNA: TGTGCCAGCAGCTTAGTAGACACCGGGGAGCTGTTTTTT.

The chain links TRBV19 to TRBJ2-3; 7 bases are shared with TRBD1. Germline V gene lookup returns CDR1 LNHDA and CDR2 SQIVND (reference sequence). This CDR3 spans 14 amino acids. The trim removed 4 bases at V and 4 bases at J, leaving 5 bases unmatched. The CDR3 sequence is CASSTRDRADTQYF. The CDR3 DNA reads TGTGCCAGTAGTACCCGGGACAGAGCAGATACGCAGTATTTT.

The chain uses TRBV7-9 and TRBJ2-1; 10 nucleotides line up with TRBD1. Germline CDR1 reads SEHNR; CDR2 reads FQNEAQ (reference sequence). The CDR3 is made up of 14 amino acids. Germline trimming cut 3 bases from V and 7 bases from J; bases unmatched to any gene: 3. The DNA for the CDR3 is TGTGCCAGCAGCTTCTCGGACAGGGGGAATGAGCAGTTCTTC. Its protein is CASSFSDRGNEQFF.

CDR3 region: CSGLTGNTEAFF. The CDR3 bases are TGCAGCGGTCTAACAGGGAACACTGAAGCTTTCTTT. The chain has TRBV29-1 and TRBJ1-1; TRBD1 is a possible D gene (5 bases). This CDR3 has 12 amino acids. Germline loops: CDR1 SQVTM, CDR2 ANQGSEA. V was pared by 7 bases and J by 1 base, with 10 bases between.

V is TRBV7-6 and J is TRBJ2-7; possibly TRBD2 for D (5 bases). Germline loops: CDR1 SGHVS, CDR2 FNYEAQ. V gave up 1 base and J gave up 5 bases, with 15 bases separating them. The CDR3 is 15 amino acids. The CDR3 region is CASSLGGRERDEQYF. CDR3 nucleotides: TGTGCCAGCAGCTTAGGAGGGCGCGAAAGGGACGAGCAGTACTTC.

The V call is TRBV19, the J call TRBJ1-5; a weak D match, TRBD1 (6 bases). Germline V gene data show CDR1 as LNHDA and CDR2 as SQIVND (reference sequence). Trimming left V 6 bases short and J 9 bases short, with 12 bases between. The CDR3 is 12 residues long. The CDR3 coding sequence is TGTGCCAGTAGCCCCAGGGGTCGGCCCCAGCATTTT. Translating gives CASSPRGRPQHF.

CDR3 sequence: CASSLSAGEQETQYF. CDR3 DNA: TGTGCCAGCAGCTTAAGTGCGGGGGAACAAGAGACCCAGTACTTC. This chain links TRBV7-9 with TRBJ2-5; 7 nucleotides align to TRBD2. From germline, CDR1 is SEHNR and CDR2 FQNEAQ (reference sequence). This CDR3 region has 15 residues. V shed 2 bases and J 2 bases; nucleotides not matched to a gene: 5.

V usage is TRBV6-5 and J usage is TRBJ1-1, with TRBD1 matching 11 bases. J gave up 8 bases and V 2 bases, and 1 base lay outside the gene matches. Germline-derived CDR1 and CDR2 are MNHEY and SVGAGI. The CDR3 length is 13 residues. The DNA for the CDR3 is TGTGCCAGCAGTTACGGGGACAGGGGGGAAGCTTTCTTT. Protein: CASSYGDRGEAFF.

CDR3: CAIPTGPSTDTQYF. The CDR3 DNA follows: TGTGCCATCCCGACAGGCCCAAGCACAGATACGCAGTATTTT. The chain couples TRBV6-4 to TRBJ2-3; weak D call: TRBD1 (6 bases). The V end lost 10 bases, the J end lost 0 bases, and 14 bases lay between the germline ends. This CDR3 spans 14 amino acids. Per germline, CDR1 MRHNA and CDR2 SNTAGT.

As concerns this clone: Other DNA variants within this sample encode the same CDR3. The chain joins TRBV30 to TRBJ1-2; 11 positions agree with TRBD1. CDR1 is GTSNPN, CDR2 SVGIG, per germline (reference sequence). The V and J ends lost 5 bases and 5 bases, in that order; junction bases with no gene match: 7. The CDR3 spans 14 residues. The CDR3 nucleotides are TGTGCCTGGGGACAGGGGGCGGCTGGGTATGGCTACACCTTC. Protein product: CAWGQGAAGYGYTF.

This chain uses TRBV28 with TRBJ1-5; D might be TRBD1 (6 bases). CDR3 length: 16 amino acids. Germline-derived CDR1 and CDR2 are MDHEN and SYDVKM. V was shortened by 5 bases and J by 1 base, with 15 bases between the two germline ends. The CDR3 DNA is TGTGCCAGCAGTGCAAACAGGGTCCCGAGCAATCAGCCCCAGCATTTT. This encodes CASSANRVPSNQPQHF.

The CDR3 sequence: CARSLRGRALLYEQYF. The CDR3 DNA follows: TGTGCCAGAAGCTTGCGCGGGAGGGCCCTTCTCTACGAGCAGTACTTC. V and J are TRBV5-3 and TRBJ2-7; 9 bases agree with TRBD2. TRBV5-3 belongs to the ORF category, with a function that is uncertain. V lost 1 base, J lost 3 bases, and 8 bases stayed unmatched. The CDR3 extends over 16 amino acids.

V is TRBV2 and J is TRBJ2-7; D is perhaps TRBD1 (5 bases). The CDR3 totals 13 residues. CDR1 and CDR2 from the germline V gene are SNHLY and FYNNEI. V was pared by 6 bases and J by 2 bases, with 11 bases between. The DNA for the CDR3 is TGTGCCAGCAGGGAGACAGCCCCCTACGAGCAGTACTTC. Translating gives CASRETAPYEQYF.

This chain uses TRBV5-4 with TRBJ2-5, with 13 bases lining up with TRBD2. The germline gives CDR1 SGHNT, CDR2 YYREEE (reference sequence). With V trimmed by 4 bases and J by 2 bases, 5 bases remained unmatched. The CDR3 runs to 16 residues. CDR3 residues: CASSPTSGGRQETQYF. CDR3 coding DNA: TGTGCCAGCAGCCCGACTAGCGGGGGGCGGCAAGAGACCCAGTACTTC.

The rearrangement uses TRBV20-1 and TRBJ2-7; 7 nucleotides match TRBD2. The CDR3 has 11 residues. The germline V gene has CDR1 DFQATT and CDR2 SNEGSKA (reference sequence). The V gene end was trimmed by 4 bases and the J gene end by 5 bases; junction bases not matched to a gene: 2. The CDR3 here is CSAISGHEQYF. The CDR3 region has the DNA TGCAGTGCTATTAGCGGGCACGAGCAGTACTTC.